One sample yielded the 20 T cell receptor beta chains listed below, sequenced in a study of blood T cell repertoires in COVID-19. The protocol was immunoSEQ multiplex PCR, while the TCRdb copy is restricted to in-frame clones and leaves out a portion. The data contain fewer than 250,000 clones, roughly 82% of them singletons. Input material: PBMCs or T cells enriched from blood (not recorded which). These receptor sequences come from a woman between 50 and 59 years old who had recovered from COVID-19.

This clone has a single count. The CDR3 DNA follows: TGCGCCAGCAGCACTATGGGGGCCTCTAATGAAAAACTGTTTTTT. This translates into CASSTMGASNEKLFF. The rearrangement links TRBV4-3 to TRBJ1-4; weak D call: TRBD1 (6 bases). The germline V gene has CDR1 LGHNA and CDR2 YSLEER. CDR3 size: 15 residues. V shed 5 bases and J shed 3 bases, with 13 bases lying between them.

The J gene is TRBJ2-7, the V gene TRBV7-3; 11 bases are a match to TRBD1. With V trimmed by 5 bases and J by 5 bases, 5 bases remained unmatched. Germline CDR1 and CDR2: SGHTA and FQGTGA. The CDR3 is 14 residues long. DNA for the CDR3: TGTGCCAGCAGCGCCTGGGACAGGGGGGACGAGCAGTACTTC. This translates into CASSAWDRGDEQYF.

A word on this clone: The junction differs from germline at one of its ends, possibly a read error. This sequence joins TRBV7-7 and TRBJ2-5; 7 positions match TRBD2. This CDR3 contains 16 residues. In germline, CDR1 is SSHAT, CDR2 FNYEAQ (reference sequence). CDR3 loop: CASSEGLRSSGETQYF. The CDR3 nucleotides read TGTGCTAGCAGCGAGGGACTAAGGTCGTCGGGCGAGACCCAGTACTTC.

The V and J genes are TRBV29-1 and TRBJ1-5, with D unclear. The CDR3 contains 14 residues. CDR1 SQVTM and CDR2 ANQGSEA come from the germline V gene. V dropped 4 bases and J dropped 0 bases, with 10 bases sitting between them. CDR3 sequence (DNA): TGCAGCGTTGGGGCCGGCAATAGCAATCAGCCCCAGCATTTT. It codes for CSVGAGNSNQPQHF.

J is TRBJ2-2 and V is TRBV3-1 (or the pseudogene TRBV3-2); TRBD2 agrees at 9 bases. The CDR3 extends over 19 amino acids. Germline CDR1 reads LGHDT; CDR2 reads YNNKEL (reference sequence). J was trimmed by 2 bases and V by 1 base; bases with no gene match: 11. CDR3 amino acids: CASSQGTGWGLANTGELFF. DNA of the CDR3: TGTGCCAGCAGCCAAGGCACGGGCTGGGGACTAGCTAACACCGGGGAGCTGTTTTTT.

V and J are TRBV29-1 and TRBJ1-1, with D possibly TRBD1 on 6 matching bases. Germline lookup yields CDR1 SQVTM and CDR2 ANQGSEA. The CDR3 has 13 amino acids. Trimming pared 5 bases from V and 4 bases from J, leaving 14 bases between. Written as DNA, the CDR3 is TGCAGCGTTTATACAGGGTGGGGCACTGAAGCTTTCTTT. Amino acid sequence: CSVYTGWGTEAFF. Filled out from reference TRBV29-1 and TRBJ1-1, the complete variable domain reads SAVISQKPSRDICQRGTSLTIQCQVDSQVTMMFWYRQQPGQSLTLIATANQGSEATYESGFVIDKFPISRPNLTFSTLTVSNMSPEDSSIYLCSVYTGWGTEAFFGQGTRLTVV.

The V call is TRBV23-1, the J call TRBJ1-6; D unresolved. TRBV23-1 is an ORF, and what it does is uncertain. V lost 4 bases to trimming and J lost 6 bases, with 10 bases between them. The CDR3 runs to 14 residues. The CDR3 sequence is CASSLRLFNSPLHF. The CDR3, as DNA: TGCGCCAGCAGTCTCAGACTATTTAATTCACCCCTCCACTTT.

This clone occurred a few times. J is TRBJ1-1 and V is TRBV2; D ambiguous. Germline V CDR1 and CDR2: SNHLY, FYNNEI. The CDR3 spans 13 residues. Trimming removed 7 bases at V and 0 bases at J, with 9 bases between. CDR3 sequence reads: CASTKTLNTEAFF. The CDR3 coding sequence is TGTGCCAGCACTAAAACCCTGAACACTGAAGCTTTCTTT.

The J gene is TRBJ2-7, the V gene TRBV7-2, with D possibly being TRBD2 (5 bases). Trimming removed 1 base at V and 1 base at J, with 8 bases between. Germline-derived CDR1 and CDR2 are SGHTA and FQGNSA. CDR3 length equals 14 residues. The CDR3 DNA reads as TGTGCCAGCAGCTTAGACTCGGGGTCCTACGAGCAGTACTTC. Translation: CASSLDSGSYEQYF.

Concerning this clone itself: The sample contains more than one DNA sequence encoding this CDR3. DNA for the CDR3: TGTGCCAGCTCACCACCGGACAGGAGAGAGACCCAGTACTTC. Translating gives CASSPPDRRETQYF. The chain uses TRBV18 and TRBJ2-5; 7 nucleotides match TRBD1. Germline assignment: CDR1 KGHSH and CDR2 LQKENI. This CDR3 has 14 residues. V was clipped by 0 bases and J by 4 bases; unmatched bases: 2. Supplemented by reference TRBV18 and TRBJ2-5, the full variable domain reads NAGVMQNPRHLVRRRGQEARLRCSPMKGHSHVYWYRQLPEEGLKFMVYLQKENIIDESGMPKERFSAEFPKEGPSILRIQQVVRGDSAAYFCASSPPDRRETQYFGPGTRLLVL.

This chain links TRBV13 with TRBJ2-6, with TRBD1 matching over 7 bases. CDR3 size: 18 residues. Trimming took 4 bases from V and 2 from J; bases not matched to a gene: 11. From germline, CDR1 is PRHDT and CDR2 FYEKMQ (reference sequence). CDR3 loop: CASSYRDRGPPGANVLTF. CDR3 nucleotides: TGTGCCAGCAGCTACCGGGACAGAGGGCCTCCTGGGGCCAACGTCCTGACTTTC.

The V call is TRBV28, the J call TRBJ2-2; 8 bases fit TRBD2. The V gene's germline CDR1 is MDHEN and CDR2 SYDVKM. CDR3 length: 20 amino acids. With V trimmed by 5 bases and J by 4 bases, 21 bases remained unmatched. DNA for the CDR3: TGTGCCAGCAGTCCCAGGGCGCCTAAGCGGGAGCCAATTGGCACCGGGGAGCTGTTTTTT. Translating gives CASSPRAPKREPIGTGELFF.

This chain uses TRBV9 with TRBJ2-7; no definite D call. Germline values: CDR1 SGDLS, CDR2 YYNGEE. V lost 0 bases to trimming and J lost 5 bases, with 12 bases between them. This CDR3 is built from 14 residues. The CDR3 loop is CASSVGRSVNEQYF. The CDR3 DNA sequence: TGTGCCAGCAGCGTAGGTCGGAGCGTAAACGAGCAGTACTTC.

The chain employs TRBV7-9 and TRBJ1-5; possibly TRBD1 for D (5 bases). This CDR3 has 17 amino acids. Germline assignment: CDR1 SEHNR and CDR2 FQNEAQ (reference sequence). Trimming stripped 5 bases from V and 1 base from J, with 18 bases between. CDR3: CASSPGGGVHSNQPQHF. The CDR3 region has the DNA TGTGCCAGCAGCCCGGGTGGGGGGGTGCACAGCAATCAGCCCCAGCATTTT.

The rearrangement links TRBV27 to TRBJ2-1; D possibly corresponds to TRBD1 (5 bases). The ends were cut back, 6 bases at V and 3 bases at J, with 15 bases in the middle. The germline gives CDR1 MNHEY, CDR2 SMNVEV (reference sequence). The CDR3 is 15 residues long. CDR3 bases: TGTGCCAGCAGCCACGGACAAGCTTTCTACAATGAGCAGTTCTTC. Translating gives CASSHGQAFYNEQFF.

The CDR3 DNA reads TGTGCCAGCAGTTACTCGAAACTAGCGGGCTTCTACGAGCAGTACTTC. It codes for CASSYSKLAGFYEQYF. The V gene is TRBV6-5, the J gene TRBJ2-7, with 9 bases that match TRBD2. The CDR3 has 16 residues. Germline loops: CDR1 MNHEY, CDR2 SVGAGI. V lost 0 bases, J lost 3 bases, and 6 bases stayed unmatched.

Here the CDR3 reads CASSPLTGGTEAFF. The CDR3 DNA is TGTGCCAGCAGCCCCTTAACAGGGGGGACTGAAGCTTTCTTT. The V call is TRBV9, the J call TRBJ1-1; TRBD1 matches at 8 bases. V was clipped by 4 bases and J by 5 bases; unmatched bases: 7. The CDR3 has 14 residues. The germline gives CDR1 SGDLS, CDR2 YYNGEE.

The CDR3 loop reads CASSQDRWYGYTF. CDR3 coding DNA: TGCGCCAGCAGCCAAGACAGGTGGTATGGCTACACCTTC. The chain employs TRBV4-3 and TRBJ1-2; D not resolved. Germline V CDR1 and CDR2: LGHNA, YSLEER. The CDR3 totals 13 residues. V lost 0 bases to trimming and J lost 5 bases, with 7 bases between them.

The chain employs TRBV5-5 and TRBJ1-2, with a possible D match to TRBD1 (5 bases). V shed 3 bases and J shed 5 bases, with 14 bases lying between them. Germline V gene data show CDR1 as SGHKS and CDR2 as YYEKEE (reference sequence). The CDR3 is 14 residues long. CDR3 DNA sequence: TGTGCCAGCAGCTCGGACGGACAACGTTATGGCTACACCTTC. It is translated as CASSSDGQRYGYTF.

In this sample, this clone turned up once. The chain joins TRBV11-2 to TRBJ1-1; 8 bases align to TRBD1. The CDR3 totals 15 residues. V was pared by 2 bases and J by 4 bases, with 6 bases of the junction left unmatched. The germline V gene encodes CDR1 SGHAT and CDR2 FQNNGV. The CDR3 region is CASSLTQGALTEAFF. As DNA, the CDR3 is TGTGCCAGCAGCTTAACTCAGGGGGCGCTCACTGAAGCTTTCTTT.